This T cell receptor beta chain was recorded in a study of lymphopenia after photon versus proton radiotherapy. About this clone itself: Its cognate antigen is unknown.

The study, taken as a whole, reports: Post-nadir diversity loss with photons came from oligoclonal expansion, particularly CD8+ Temra cells.

Profiling relied on immunoSEQ multiplex PCR, and the TCRdb table lists in-frame clones only, not all of them. The sample records 13,000 to 15,000 clones, 82% being singletons. The origin of this receptor is a man in his fifties or sixties with gastric cancer. The source was peripheral blood, collected from a patient treated with photon-based radiotherapy.

DNA for the CDR3: TGTGCCAGCTCACAGTCCCGGGACACTGAAGCTTTCTTT. Its protein product is CASSQSRDTEAFF. The chain carries TRBV18 and TRBJ1-1; D unresolved. This CDR3 comprises 13 residues. V was shortened by 4 bases and J by 3 bases, with 9 bases between the two germline ends. Germline CDR1 reads KGHSH; CDR2 reads LQKENI. Supplemented by reference TRBV18 and TRBJ1-1, the full variable domain reads NAGVMQNPRHLVRRRGQEARLRCSPMKGHSHVYWYRQLPEEGLKFMVYLQKENIIDESGMPKERFSAEFPKEGPSILRIQQVVRGDSAAYFCASSQSRDTEAFFGQGTRLTVV.